This entry is about one T cell receptor (beta chain). Assay used: immunoSEQ multiplex PCR; TCRdb lists only in-frame clones, some missing. The sample consists of 79,000 or so clones, 96% of them appearing once. This sample is drawn from a study of technical replicates of blood from a few donors. V lost 0 bases to trimming and J lost 6 bases, with 12 bases between them. Germline lookup yields CDR1 PRHDT and CDR2 FYEKMQ (reference sequence). CDR3 length equals 14 residues. Sequenced input: T cells isolated from PBMCs. The sequence was collected from a human donor in good health. This chain connects TRBV13 to TRBJ2-7, with D maybe TRBD2 (6 bases). CDR3 DNA: TGTGCCAGCAGCTTAGGCGCGGGGCCTCCCGAGCAGTACTTC. This codes for CASSLGAGPPEQYF. Using reference TRBV13 and TRBJ2-7 for the parts outside the CDR3, the full variable domain is AAGVIQSPRHLIKEKRETATLKCYPIPRHDTVYWYQQGPGQDPQFLISFYEKMQSDKGSIPDRFSAQQFSDYHSELNMSSLELGDSALYFCASSLGAGPPEQYFGPGTRLTVT.